The 30 T cell receptor beta chains below all came from one sample that was sequenced in a study of blood T cell repertoires in COVID-19. Only in-frame clones appear in the TCRdb table, and some are missing; sequencing was by immunoSEQ multiplex PCR. Among about 120,000 clones, around 82% were seen once, and the ten largest hold roughly 5.5%. The sample comprised peripheral blood. The receptors shown here come from a man aged 80 or over with active or convalescent COVID-19.

The chain uses TRBV7-2 and TRBJ1-2; TRBD1 agrees at 7 bases. The CDR3 length is 13 residues. V was clipped by 5 bases and J by 8 bases; unmatched bases: 8. CDR1 and CDR2 from the germline V gene are SGHTA and FQGNSA. The CDR3 DNA reads as TGTGCCAGCAGCGCACAGGGGACGAGGGGCTACACCTTC. Translated: CASSAQGTRGYTF.

The CDR3 reads CASSQDRQPGANVLTF. The CDR3 nucleotides read TGCGCCAGCAGCCAGGACAGGCAACCCGGGGCCAACGTCCTGACTTTC. The chain employs TRBV4-3 and TRBJ2-6, with 7 bases lining up with TRBD1. J was trimmed by 4 bases and V by 3 bases; bases with no gene match: 6. The CDR3 totals 16 residues. CDR1 is LGHNA and CDR2 is YSLEER in the germline V gene.

This clone was seen a handful of times. The rearrangement links TRBV9 to TRBJ1-5; 7 nucleotides match TRBD1. The junction had 6 bases not matched to a gene; V was cut back by 3 bases and J by 6 bases. The CDR3 is 14 amino acids. Germline CDR1 SGDLS, CDR2 YYNGEE. In DNA, the CDR3 is TGTGCCAGCAGCGCCGGGACAGTAGGTCAGCCCCAGCATTTT. Translated, it gives CASSAGTVGQPQHF.

The V gene is TRBV5-4, the J gene TRBJ2-5; the match to TRBD2 covers 7 bases. V lost 4 bases and J lost 0; bases outside the gene matches: 6. CDR1 is SGHNT, CDR2 YYREEE, per germline (reference sequence). The CDR3 runs to 15 residues. In DNA, the CDR3 is TGTGCCAGCAGCCAAGGTGGGGGGGACCAAGAGACCCAGTACTTC. It is translated as CASSQGGGDQETQYF.

The chain recombines TRBV6-1 with TRBJ1-2; 7 nucleotides match TRBD1. This CDR3 comprises 14 residues. CDR1 and CDR2 from the germline V gene are MNHNS and SASEGT. Unmatched junction bases numbered 3, after V lost 3 bases and J lost 2 bases. The CDR3 loop is CASSELQGNYGYTF. DNA of the CDR3: TGTGCCAGCAGTGAGCTACAGGGGAACTATGGCTACACCTTC.

The chain combines TRBV6-2 or TRBV6-3 with TRBJ2-5, with TRBD1 matching over 12 bases. V gave up 5 bases and J gave up 5 bases; unmatched junction bases: 6. CDR1 is MNHEY, CDR2 SVGEGT, per germline. The CDR3 runs to 15 residues. This CDR3 reads CASSTEGQGAETQYF. The CDR3 DNA reads as TGTGCCAGCAGTACGGAGGGACAGGGGGCCGAGACCCAGTACTTC.

The rearrangement joins TRBV6-5 to TRBJ2-2; tentative D call: TRBD2 (5 bases). The CDR3 sequence is 13 residues long. CDR1 MNHEY and CDR2 SVGAGI come from the germline V gene. The V end was cut by 5 bases, the J end by 6 bases, with 10 bases between. The CDR3 region is CASSPLASGELFF. CDR3 DNA: TGTGCCAGCAGTCCCCTAGCTTCCGGGGAGCTGTTTTTT.

This clone was found once. CDR3 sequence reads: CASSPGQGASSYGYTF. The DNA for the CDR3 is TGTGCCAGCAGCCCCGGACAGGGGGCGAGCTCTTATGGCTACACCTTC. This sequence joins TRBV9 and TRBJ1-2, with 11 bases that match TRBD1. J lost 5 bases, V lost 4 bases, and 10 bases had no gene match. The CDR3 runs 16 residues. Germline loops: CDR1 SGDLS, CDR2 YYNGEE.

The chain recombines TRBV18 with TRBJ2-2, with D unresolved. Germline CDR1 and CDR2: KGHSH and LQKENI. This CDR3 has 15 amino acids. V dropped 3 bases and J dropped 6 bases, with 14 bases sitting between them. CDR3 amino acids: CASSPRAVPPGELFF. DNA of the CDR3: TGTGCCAGCTCACCCCGCGCCGTCCCCCCCGGGGAGCTGTTTTTT.

The chain couples TRBV27 to TRBJ1-2; unclear D gene. This CDR3 has 16 amino acids. Germline V gives CDR1 MNHEY, CDR2 SMNVEV (reference sequence). Trimming stripped 5 bases from V and 2 bases from J, with 18 bases between. The CDR3 nucleotides are TGTGCCAGCAGTCCCGTCTTGCGAGGGCTGAACTATGGCTACACCTTC. Translation: CASSPVLRGLNYGYTF.

The chain employs TRBV6-5 and TRBJ1-6; D is possibly TRBD1 (6 bases). The CDR3 has 14 amino acids. The V gene lost 2 bases and the J gene lost 9 bases, with 11 bases spanning the gap. Germline loops: CDR1 MNHEY, CDR2 SVGAGI. The CDR3 protein is CASSYSQGISPLHF. CDR3 nucleotide sequence: TGTGCCAGCAGTTACAGTCAGGGGATTTCACCCCTCCACTTT.

The V call is TRBV2, the J call TRBJ2-7, with 10 positions matching TRBD1. The CDR3 consists of 13 residues. J gave up 4 bases and V 10 bases, and 7 bases lay outside the gene matches. The germline CDR1 and CDR2 sequences are SNHLY and FYNNEI. CDR3 amino acids: CAITRDRGYEQYF. The CDR3 nucleotides are TGTGCCATCACCAGGGACAGGGGATACGAGCAGTACTTC. Together with reference TRBV2 and TRBJ2-7, the CDR3 gives the full variable domain: EPEVTQTPSHQVTQMGQEVILRCVPISNHLYFYWYRQILGQKVEFLVSFYNNEISEKSEIFDDQFSVERPDGSNFTLKIRSTKLEDSAMYFCAITRDRGYEQYFGPGTRLTVT.

The rearrangement links TRBV28 to TRBJ2-3, with 11 bases lining up with TRBD2. The CDR3 sequence is 17 residues long. The ends lost 4 bases at V and 2 bases at J; junction bases unmatched: 8. From germline, CDR1 is MDHEN and CDR2 SYDVKM. CDR3 coding DNA: TGTGCCAGCAGTTATCCTAGCGGGGGGTTCGACACAGATACGCAGTATTTT. Protein: CASSYPSGGFDTDTQYF.

The chain employs TRBV7-2 and TRBJ2-5; D possibly corresponds to TRBD2 (6 bases). This CDR3 is 14 amino acids long. CDR1 and CDR2 (germline): SGHTA, FQGNSA. The V gene lost 3 bases and the J gene lost 1 base, with 9 bases spanning the gap. The CDR3 loop is CASSFAGSQETQYF. For the CDR3, the DNA is TGTGCCAGCAGCTTTGCGGGGTCCCAAGAGACCCAGTACTTC. Drawing the rest from reference TRBV7-2 and TRBJ2-5, the complete variable domain is GAGVSQSPSNKVTEKGKDVELRCDPISGHTALYWYRQSLGQGLEFLIYFQGNSAPDKSGLPSDRFSAERTGGSVSTLTIQRTQQEDSAVYLCASSFAGSQETQYFGPGTRLLVL.

V usage is TRBV6-5 and J usage is TRBJ2-7; TRBD1 is a possible D gene (5 bases). Deletions cut 7 bases from V and 3 bases from J, with 16 bases between. Per the germline V gene, CDR1 is MNHEY and CDR2 is SVGAGI. The CDR3 loop spans 14 amino acids. The CDR3 DNA reads TGTGCCAGCACCCCAGGTCCAGGGAACTACGAGCAGTACTTC. This translates into CASTPGPGNYEQYF.

The V call is TRBV5-6, the J call TRBJ2-7; 8 positions agree with TRBD1. Unmatched junction bases numbered 2, after V lost 0 bases and J lost 6 bases. The CDR3 is made up of 13 amino acids. Germline CDR1 reads SGHDT; CDR2 reads YYEEEE. Written as DNA, the CDR3 is TGTGCCAGCAGCTTGGGACAGGGGCTCGAGCAGTACTTC. This codes for CASSLGQGLEQYF.

The chain has TRBV5-6 and TRBJ2-5; D is uncertain. There are 11 residues in the CDR3. V was clipped by 3 bases and J by 7 bases, with 7 bases between them. CDR1 and CDR2 (germline): SGHDT, YYEEEE. The CDR3 DNA follows: TGTGCCAGCAGCTCTGTCGGGACCCAGTACTTC. As protein: CASSSVGTQYF.

The chain uses TRBV6-5 and TRBJ1-2; 7 bases fit TRBD1. Germline V gene sequence: CDR1 MNHEY, CDR2 SVGAGI. V dropped 4 bases and J dropped 7; count of bases not matched to a gene: 6. This CDR3 region has 13 residues. CDR3 DNA: TGTGCCAGCAGTTTGACAGGGTTTAGTGGCTACACCTTC. This encodes CASSLTGFSGYTF.

The chain is built from TRBV28 and TRBJ1-4; D uncertain. This CDR3 comprises 16 residues. Trimming pared 3 bases from V and 5 bases from J, leaving 16 bases between. Per the germline V gene, CDR1 is MDHEN and CDR2 is SYDVKM. CDR3 sequence: CASSLNPGRGNEKLFF. The CDR3 coding sequence is TGTGCCAGCAGTTTGAATCCCGGTAGAGGGAATGAAAAACTGTTTTTT.

The chain combines TRBV2 with TRBJ2-1; a weak D match, TRBD2 (5 bases). Germline loops: CDR1 SNHLY, CDR2 FYNNEI. Trimming removed 1 base from V and 10 bases from J, with 17 bases in between. This CDR3 comprises 15 residues. In DNA, the CDR3 is TGTGCCAGCAGTGAAGTGATTGGGAGCCGCCGAGAGCAGTTCTTC. Translated, it gives CASSEVIGSRREQFF.

In its sample, this clone was seen a few times. CDR3 sequence: CASSLAVGTGGIYEQYF. For the CDR3, the DNA is TGTGCCAGCAGCTTAGCGGTAGGGACAGGGGGCATCTACGAGCAGTACTTC. The chain uses TRBV7-8 and TRBJ2-7; 12 bases map to TRBD1. Trimming removed 0 bases from V and 3 bases from J; junction bases left unmatched: 6. The CDR3 has 17 amino acids. Germline V gives CDR1 SGHVS, CDR2 FQNEAQ.

This rearrangement joins TRBV7-8 to TRBJ2-2; TRBD2 might be the D (5 bases). The length of the CDR3 is 15 residues. Trimming pared 5 bases from V and 2 bases from J, leaving 12 bases between. The germline V gene encodes CDR1 SGHVS and CDR2 FQNEAQ. Written as DNA, the CDR3 is TGTGCCAGCAGCCCAGGACTGGGAAACACCGGGGAGCTGTTTTTT. Translation gives CASSPGLGNTGELFF.

This clone was detected a few times. This chain links TRBV11-2 with TRBJ1-2; 7 nucleotides line up with TRBD1. Germline trimming cut 5 bases from V and 4 bases from J; bases unmatched to any gene: 13. The germline gives CDR1 SGHAT, CDR2 FQNNGV. CDR3 length equals 16 residues. This chain's CDR3 is CASSTPKRGPGYGYTF. DNA of the CDR3: TGTGCCAGCAGCACCCCCAAAAGGGGGCCCGGCTATGGCTACACCTTC.

The chain has TRBV7-9 and TRBJ1-1, with TRBD1 as a possible D gene (5 bases). The CDR3 totals 14 residues. V lost 1 base, J lost 6 bases, and 12 bases lay in between. Germline lookup yields CDR1 SEHNR and CDR2 FQNEAQ (reference sequence). CDR3 amino acids: CASSLGTYNAEAFF. The CDR3 coding sequence is TGTGCCAGCAGCTTAGGGACATACAATGCTGAAGCTTTCTTT.

The genes are TRBV6-5 and TRBJ1-5, with a weak D call TRBD1 (6 bases). Germline assignment: CDR1 MNHEY and CDR2 SVGAGI. Trimming pared 6 bases from V and 8 bases from J, leaving 14 bases between. This CDR3 is built from 13 residues. The CDR3 DNA follows: TGTGCCAGCAGGTTACAGGGCTGGGAGCCCCAGCATTTT. It codes for CASRLQGWEPQHF.

V usage is TRBV2 and J usage is TRBJ1-1, with D tentatively TRBD1 (5 bases). CDR1 is SNHLY, CDR2 FYNNEI, per germline. The CDR3 is 11 amino acids. Here the CDR3 reads CAQGMGTEAFF. CDR3 nucleotide sequence: TGTGCTCAGGGAATGGGCACTGAAGCTTTCTTT.

This chain connects TRBV3-1 (or the pseudogene TRBV3-2) to TRBJ1-4; D might be TRBD1 (6 bases). CDR3 length equals 15 residues. The germline gives CDR1 LGHDT, CDR2 YNNKEL (reference sequence). V shed 3 bases and J shed 0 bases, with 8 bases lying between them. Written as DNA, the CDR3 is TGTGCCAGCAGCCATTCAGGGGCAACTAATGAAAAACTGTTTTTT. Its translation is CASSHSGATNEKLFF.

The V and J genes are TRBV5-4 and TRBJ2-5; TRBD1 aligns across 7 bases. CDR3 length equals 14 residues. Per germline, CDR1 SGHNT and CDR2 YYREEE (reference sequence). V shed 0 bases, J shed 5 bases, and the junction held 4 bases outside the gene matches. CDR3 nucleotide sequence: TGTGCCAGCAGCTTGGAGGGGGCGCGCGAGACCCAGTACTTC. Translated, it gives CASSLEGARETQYF.

This clone was recorded once. V and J are TRBV19 and TRBJ2-3, with D possibly matching TRBD2 (5 bases). Germline V gives CDR1 LNHDA, CDR2 SQIVND (reference sequence). The ends were cut back, 3 bases at V and 2 bases at J, with 12 bases in the middle. The CDR3 has 15 residues. In nucleotides, the CDR3 is TGTGCCAGTAGTATGCTCTCGGGAAACACAGATACGCAGTATTTT. Translated, it gives CASSMLSGNTDTQYF. Based on the CDR3 plus reference TRBV19 and TRBJ2-3, the full variable domain is DGGITQSPKYLFRKEGQNVTLSCEQNLNHDAMYWYRQDPGQGLRLIYYSQIVNDFQKGDIAEGYSVSREKKESFPLTVTSAQKNPTAFYLCASSMLSGNTDTQYFGPGTRLTVL.

The chain links TRBV7-3 to TRBJ1-3; TRBD1 aligns across 7 bases. CDR1 SGHTA and CDR2 FQGTGA come from the germline V gene. This CDR3 is built from 13 residues. The J segment lost 8 bases and the V segment lost 4 bases, leaving 5 bases of the junction unmatched. The CDR3 bases are TGTGCCAGCAGCTCTTCTCAGGGGGACACCATATATTTT. It encodes CASSSSQGDTIYF. The full variable domain, its missing parts supplied by reference TRBV7-3 and TRBJ1-3, is GAGVSQTPSNKVTEKGKYVELRCDPISGHTALYWYRQSLGQGPEFLIYFQGTGAADDSGLPNDRFFAVRPEGSVSTLKIQRTERGDSAVYLCASSSSQGDTIYFGEGSWLTVV.